This T cell receptor (beta chain) originates from a study of blood T cell repertoires in COVID-19. Study overall: The analysed material was cDNA or gDNA that came from T cells, B-cell-depleted T cells, or PBMCs.

In germline, CDR1 is MNHNS, CDR2 SASEGT. There are 16 residues in the CDR3. V lost 6 bases, J lost 7 bases, and 16 bases stayed unmatched. Clones were sequenced by immunoSEQ multiplex PCR, and TCRdb holds only the in-frame ones, with some missing. The table lists about 210,000 clones, approximately 82% of them singletons. Sequencing input: peripheral blood. The chain has TRBV6-1 and TRBJ1-1; TRBD1 matches 8 bases. This TCR was recovered from a woman aged 40 to 55 with acute or convalescent COVID-19. CDR3 residues: CASRERDRRGPLEAFF. In nucleotides, the CDR3 is TGTGCCAGCAGAGAACGGGACAGGCGTGGCCCACTTGAAGCTTTCTTT.